This T cell receptor (beta chain) originates from a study of graft-versus-host responses after intestinal transplantation. On the study more broadly: Among the recipients, transplants were multivisceral, liver-intestinal, or isolated intestinal. The recipients all started with anti-thymocyte globulin induction and then took tacrolimus and steroids for approximately 3 years. Study-level findings and limits: Graft-donor T cell macrochimerism coincided with high graft-versus-host to host-versus-graft clonal ratios in allografts. Peak levels of circulating GvH clones tracked with early post-transplant HvG declines.

Concerning this clone itself: Its antigen is unknown.

Assay: immunoSEQ multiplex PCR; the TCRdb copy retains only in-frame clones and omits some. Here the sample spans 20,000 to 25,000 clones, around three quarters being singletons. Once graft tissue had been processed, intraepithelial and lamina propria lymphocytes were released. The length of the CDR3 is 12 residues. CDR1 is SGHTA and CDR2 is FQGNSA in the germline V gene. Trimming shortened V by 5 bases and J by 11 bases, and 15 bases separated the two germline ends. Sample: ileum tissue, taken 12 days after intestinal transplant. The genes are TRBV7-2 and TRBJ1-1; the D gene is possibly TRBD1 (5 bases). The receptor comes from a human patient who received an intestinal transplant, so some T cells may come from the graft donor. The CDR3 DNA sequence: TGTGCCAGCAGCCTCGGGGGACGTGGGGCTTTCTTT. As protein: CASSLGGRGAFF. The whole variable domain, remainder taken from reference TRBV7-2 and TRBJ1-1, is GAGVSQSPSNKVTEKGKDVELRCDPISGHTALYWYRQSLGQGLEFLIYFQGNSAPDKSGLPSDRFSAERTGGSVSTLTIQRTQQEDSAVYLCASSLGGRGAFFGQGTRLTVV.